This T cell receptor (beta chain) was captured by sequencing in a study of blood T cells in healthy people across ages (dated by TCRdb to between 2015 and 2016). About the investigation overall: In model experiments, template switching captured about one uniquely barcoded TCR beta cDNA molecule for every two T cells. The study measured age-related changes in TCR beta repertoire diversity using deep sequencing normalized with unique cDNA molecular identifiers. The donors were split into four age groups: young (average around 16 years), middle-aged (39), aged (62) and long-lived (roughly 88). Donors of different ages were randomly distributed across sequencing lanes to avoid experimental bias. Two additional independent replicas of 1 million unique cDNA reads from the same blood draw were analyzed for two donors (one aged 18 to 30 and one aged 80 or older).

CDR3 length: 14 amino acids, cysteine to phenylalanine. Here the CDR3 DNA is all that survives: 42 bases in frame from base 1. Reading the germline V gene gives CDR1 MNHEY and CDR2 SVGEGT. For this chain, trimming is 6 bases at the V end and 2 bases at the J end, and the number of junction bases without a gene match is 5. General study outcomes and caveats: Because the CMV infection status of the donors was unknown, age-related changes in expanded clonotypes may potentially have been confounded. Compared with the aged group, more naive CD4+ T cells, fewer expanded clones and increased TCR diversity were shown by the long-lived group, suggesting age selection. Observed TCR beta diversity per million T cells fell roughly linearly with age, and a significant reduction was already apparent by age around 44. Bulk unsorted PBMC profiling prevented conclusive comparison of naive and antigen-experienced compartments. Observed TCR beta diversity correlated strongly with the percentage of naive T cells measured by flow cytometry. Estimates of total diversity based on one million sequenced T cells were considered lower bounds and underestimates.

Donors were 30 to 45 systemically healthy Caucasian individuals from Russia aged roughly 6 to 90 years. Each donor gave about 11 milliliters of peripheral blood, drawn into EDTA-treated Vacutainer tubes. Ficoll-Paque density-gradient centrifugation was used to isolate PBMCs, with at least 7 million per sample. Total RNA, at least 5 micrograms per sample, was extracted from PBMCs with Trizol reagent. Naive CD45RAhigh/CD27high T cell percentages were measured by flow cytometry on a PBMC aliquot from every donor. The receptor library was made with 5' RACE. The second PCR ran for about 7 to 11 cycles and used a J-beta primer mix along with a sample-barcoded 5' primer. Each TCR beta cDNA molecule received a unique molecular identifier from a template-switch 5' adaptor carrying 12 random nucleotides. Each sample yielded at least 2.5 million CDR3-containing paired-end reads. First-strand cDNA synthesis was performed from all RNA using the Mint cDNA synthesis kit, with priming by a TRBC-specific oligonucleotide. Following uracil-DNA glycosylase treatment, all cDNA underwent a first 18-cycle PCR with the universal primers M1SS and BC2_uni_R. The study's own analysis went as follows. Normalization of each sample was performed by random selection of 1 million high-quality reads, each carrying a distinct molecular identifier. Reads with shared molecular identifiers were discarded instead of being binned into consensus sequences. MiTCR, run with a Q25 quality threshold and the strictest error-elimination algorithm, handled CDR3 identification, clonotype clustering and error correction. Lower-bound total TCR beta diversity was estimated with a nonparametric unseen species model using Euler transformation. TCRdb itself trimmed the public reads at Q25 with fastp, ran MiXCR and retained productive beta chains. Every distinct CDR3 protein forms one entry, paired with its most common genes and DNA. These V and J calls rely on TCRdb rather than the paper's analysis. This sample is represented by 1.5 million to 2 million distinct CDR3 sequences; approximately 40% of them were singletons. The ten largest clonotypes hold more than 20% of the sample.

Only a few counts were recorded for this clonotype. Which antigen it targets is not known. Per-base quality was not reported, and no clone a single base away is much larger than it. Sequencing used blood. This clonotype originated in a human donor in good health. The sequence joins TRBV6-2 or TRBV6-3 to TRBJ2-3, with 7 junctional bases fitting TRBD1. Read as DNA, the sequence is TGTGCCAGCAGGGACACAGGGGACACAGATACGCAGTATTTT. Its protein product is CASRDTGDTDTQYF.